What follows are 7 T cell receptor beta chains derived from one specimen sequenced in a study of OX40 agonist ivuxolimab in advanced cancers. The method was immunoSEQ multiplex PCR; TCRdb's version includes in-frame clones alone and lacks a portion of them. The repertoire holds roughly 50,000 clones, with roughly 92% as singletons. The starting material was CD4+ or CD8+ T cells sorted from blood, obtained in a trial of the OX40 agonist ivuxolimab. These TCRs come from an adult with an advanced solid tumor such as melanoma, head and neck, liver or kidney cancer.

The V gene is TRBV29-1, the J gene TRBJ2-1; D unresolved. CDR1 is SQVTM, CDR2 ANQGSEA, per germline. The CDR3 is 11 amino acids. V was cut by 4 bases and J by 7 bases, with 8 bases left in between. CDR3 in DNA: TGCAGCGTTGGTCGGTGGAATGAGCAGTTCTTC. This gives the protein CSVGRWNEQFF.

In this sample, this clone turned up a few times. The chain couples TRBV19 to TRBJ1-6; no reliable D call. The length of the CDR3 is 12 residues. Trimming took 6 bases from V and 3 from J, leaving 3 bases between them. The germline gives CDR1 LNHDA, CDR2 SQIVND (reference sequence). The CDR3 sequence is CASRGYNSPLHF. The CDR3 DNA reads TGTGCCAGTAGAGGCTATAATTCACCCCTCCACTTT.

CDR3 amino acids: CASGRGGQPQHF. The DNA for the CDR3 is TGTGCCAGCGGACGGGGGGGGCAGCCCCAGCATTTT. This chain links TRBV27 with TRBJ1-5, with D possibly matching TRBD1 (5 bases). Trimming pared 8 bases from V and 7 bases from J, leaving 12 bases between. The CDR3 spans 12 residues. Germline loops: CDR1 MNHEY, CDR2 SMNVEV (reference sequence).

The chain employs TRBV27 and TRBJ2-3; either TRBD1 or TRBD2 may fit D (5 bases each). The CDR3 length is 15 residues. V was shortened by 4 bases and J by 0 bases, with 11 bases between the two germline ends. Germline V lookup: CDR1 MNHEY, CDR2 SMNVEV (reference sequence). CDR3 DNA sequence: TGTGCCAGCAGTTCACCGGGGCGCAGCACAGATACGCAGTATTTT. Its translation is CASSSPGRSTDTQYF.

This clone came up once. The rearrangement joins TRBV27 to TRBJ1-2, with TRBD1 as a possible D gene (5 bases). Per germline, CDR1 MNHEY and CDR2 SMNVEV (reference sequence). Trimming stripped 3 bases from V and 6 bases from J, with 11 bases between. This CDR3 comprises 13 residues. CDR3 sequence reads: CASSFAGRDGYTF. For the CDR3, the DNA is TGTGCCAGCAGTTTCGCAGGGCGGGATGGCTACACCTTC.

The chain uses TRBV9 and TRBJ2-1; 8 positions match TRBD1. CDR3 length: 14 residues. Germline V lookup: CDR1 SGDLS, CDR2 YYNGEE. V gave up 3 bases and J gave up 5 bases; unmatched junction bases: 4. The CDR3 DNA reads TGTGCCAGCAGCGGGGGACAGGCAGACAATGAGCAGTTCTTC. Amino acids: CASSGGQADNEQFF.

The rearrangement links TRBV11-2 to TRBJ1-3; D is undetermined. Germline CDR1 is SGHAT and CDR2 is FQNNGV. Trimming pared 2 bases from V and 0 bases from J, leaving 11 bases between. CDR3 length: 16 amino acids. The CDR3 loop is CASSLFFGVSGNTIYF. The DNA for the CDR3 is TGTGCCAGCAGCTTATTTTTCGGGGTCTCTGGAAACACCATATATTTT.